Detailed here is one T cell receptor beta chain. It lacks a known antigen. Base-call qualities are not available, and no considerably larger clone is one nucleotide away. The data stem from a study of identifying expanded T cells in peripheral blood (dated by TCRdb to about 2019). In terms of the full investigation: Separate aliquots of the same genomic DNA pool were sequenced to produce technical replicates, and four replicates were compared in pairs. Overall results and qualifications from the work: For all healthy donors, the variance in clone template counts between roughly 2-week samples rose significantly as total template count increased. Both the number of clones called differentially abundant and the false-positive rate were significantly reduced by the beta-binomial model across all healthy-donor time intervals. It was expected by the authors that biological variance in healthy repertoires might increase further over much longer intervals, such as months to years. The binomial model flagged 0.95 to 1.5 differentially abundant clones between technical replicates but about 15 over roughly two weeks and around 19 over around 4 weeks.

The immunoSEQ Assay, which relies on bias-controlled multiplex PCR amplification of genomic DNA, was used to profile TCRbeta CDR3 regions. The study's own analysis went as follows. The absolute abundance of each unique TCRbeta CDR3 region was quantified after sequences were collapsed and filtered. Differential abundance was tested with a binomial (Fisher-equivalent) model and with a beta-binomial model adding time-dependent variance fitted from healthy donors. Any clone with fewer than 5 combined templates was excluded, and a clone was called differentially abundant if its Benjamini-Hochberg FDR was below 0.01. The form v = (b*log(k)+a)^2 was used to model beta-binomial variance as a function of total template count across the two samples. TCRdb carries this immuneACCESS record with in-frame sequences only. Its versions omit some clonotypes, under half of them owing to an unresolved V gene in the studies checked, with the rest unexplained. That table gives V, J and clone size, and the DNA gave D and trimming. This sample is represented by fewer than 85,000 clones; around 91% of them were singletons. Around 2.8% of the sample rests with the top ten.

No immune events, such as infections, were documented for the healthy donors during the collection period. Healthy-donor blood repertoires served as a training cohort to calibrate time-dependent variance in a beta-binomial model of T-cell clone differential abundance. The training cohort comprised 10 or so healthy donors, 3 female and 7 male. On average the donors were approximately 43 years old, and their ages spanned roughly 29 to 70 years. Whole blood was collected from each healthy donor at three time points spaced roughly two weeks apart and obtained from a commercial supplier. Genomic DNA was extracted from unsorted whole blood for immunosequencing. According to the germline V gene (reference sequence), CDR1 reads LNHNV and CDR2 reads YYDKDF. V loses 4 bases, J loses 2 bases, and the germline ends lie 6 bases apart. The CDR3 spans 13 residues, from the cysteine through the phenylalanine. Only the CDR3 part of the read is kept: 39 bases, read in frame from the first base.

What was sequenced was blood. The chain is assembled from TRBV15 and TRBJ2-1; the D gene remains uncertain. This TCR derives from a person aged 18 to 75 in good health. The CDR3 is CATSKNPYNEQFF. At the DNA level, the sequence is TGTGCCACCAGCAAGAACCCCTACAATGAGCAGTTCTTC.